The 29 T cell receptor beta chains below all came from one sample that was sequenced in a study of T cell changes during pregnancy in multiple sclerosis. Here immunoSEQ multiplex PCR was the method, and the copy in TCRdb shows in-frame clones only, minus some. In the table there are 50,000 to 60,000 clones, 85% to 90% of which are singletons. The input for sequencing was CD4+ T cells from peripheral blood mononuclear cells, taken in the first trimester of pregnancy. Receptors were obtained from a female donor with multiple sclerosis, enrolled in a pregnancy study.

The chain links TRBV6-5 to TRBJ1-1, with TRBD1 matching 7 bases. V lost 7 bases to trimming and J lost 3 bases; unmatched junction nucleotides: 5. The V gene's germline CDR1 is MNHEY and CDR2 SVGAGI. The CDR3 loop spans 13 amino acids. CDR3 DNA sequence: TGTGCCAGCACCCGACAGGGAGACACTGAAGCTTTCTTT. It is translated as CASTRQGDTEAFF.

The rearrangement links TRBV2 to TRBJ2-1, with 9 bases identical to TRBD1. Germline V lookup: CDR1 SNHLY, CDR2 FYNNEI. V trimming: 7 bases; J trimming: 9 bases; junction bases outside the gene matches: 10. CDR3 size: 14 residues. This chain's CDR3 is CASMPDRGWGEQFF. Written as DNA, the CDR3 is TGTGCCAGCATGCCGGACAGGGGTTGGGGTGAGCAGTTCTTC. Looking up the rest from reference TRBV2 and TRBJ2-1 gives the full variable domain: EPEVTQTPSHQVTQMGQEVILRCVPISNHLYFYWYRQILGQKVEFLVSFYNNEISEKSEIFDDQFSVERPDGSNFTLKIRSTKLEDSAMYFCASMPDRGWGEQFFGPGTRLTVL.

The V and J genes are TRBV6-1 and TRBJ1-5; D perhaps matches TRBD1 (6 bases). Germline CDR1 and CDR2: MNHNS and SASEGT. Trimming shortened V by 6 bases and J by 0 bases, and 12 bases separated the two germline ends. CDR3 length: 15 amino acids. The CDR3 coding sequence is TGTGCCAGCAGGGGGGGGGCGAATAGCAATCAGCCCCAGCATTTT. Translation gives CASRGGANSNQPQHF.

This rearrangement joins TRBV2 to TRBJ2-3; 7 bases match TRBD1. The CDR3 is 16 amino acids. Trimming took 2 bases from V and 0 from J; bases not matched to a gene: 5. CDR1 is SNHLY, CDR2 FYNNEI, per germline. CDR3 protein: CASSERGGPSTDTQYF. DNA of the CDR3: TGTGCCAGCAGTGAACGAGGGGGCCCTAGCACAGATACGCAGTATTTT.

The CDR3 sequence: CASRLLAGGPEQFF. The CDR3 DNA is TGTGCCAGCAGACTACTAGCGGGAGGCCCGGAGCAGTTCTTC. This rearrangement joins TRBV27 to TRBJ2-1; TRBD2 matches 12 bases. The CDR3 contains 14 residues. The junction had 7 bases not matched to a gene; V was cut back by 6 bases and J by 10 bases. Germline V gives CDR1 MNHEY, CDR2 SMNVEV (reference sequence).

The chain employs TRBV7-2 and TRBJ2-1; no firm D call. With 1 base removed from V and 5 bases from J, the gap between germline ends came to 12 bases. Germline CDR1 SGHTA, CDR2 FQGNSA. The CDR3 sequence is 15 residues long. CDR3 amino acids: CASSLGWANHNEQFF. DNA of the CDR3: TGTGCCAGCAGCTTAGGCTGGGCTAATCACAATGAGCAGTTCTTC. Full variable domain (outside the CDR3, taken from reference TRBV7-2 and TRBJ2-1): GAGVSQSPSNKVTEKGKDVELRCDPISGHTALYWYRQSLGQGLEFLIYFQGNSAPDKSGLPSDRFSAERTGGSVSTLTIQRTQQEDSAVYLCASSLGWANHNEQFFGPGTRLTVL.

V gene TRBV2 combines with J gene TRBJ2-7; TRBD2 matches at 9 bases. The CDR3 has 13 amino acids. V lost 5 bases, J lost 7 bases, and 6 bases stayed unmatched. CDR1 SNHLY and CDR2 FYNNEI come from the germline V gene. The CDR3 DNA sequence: TGTGCCAGCAGTATAGCGGGGGCAGGGGAGCAGTACTTC. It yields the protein CASSIAGAGEQYF.

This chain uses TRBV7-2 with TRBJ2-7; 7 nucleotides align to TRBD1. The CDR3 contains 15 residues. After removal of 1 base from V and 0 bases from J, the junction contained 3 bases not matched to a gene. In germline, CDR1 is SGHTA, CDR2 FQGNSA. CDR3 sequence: CASSLESGGSYEQYF. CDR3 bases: TGTGCCAGCAGCTTAGAATCAGGGGGCTCCTACGAGCAGTACTTC. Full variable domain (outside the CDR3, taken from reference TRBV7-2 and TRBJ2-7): GAGVSQSPSNKVTEKGKDVELRCDPISGHTALYWYRQSLGQGLEFLIYFQGNSAPDKSGLPSDRFSAERTGGSVSTLTIQRTQQEDSAVYLCASSLESGGSYEQYFGPGTRLTVT.

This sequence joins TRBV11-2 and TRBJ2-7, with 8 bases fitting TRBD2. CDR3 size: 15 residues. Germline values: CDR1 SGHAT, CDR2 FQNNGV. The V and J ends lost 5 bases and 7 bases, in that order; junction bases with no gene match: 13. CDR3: CASSQIPGGSGEQYF. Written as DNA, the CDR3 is TGTGCCAGCAGCCAAATACCGGGGGGGTCAGGTGAGCAGTACTTC.

The CDR3 DNA reads TGTGCCAGCAGCGTATCCCCTAATCAGCCCCAGCATTTT. Residues: CASSVSPNQPQHF. The V and J genes are TRBV9 and TRBJ1-5; D not resolved. Trimming cost V 1 base and J 4 bases, with 6 bases left between them. This CDR3 is built from 13 residues. Germline V lookup: CDR1 SGDLS, CDR2 YYNGEE.

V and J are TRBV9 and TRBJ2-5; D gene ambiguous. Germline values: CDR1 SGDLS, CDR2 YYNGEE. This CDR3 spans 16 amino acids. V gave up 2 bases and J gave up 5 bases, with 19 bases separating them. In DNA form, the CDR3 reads TGTGCCAGCAGCGTCTACCCCACGACAAGCAGCGAGACCCAGTACTTC. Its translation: CASSVYPTTSSETQYF.

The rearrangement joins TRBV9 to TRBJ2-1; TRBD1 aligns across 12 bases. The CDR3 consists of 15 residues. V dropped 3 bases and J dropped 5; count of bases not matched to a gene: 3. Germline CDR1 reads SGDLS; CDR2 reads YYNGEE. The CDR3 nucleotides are TGTGCCAGCAGCGGGGACAGGGGGCGCAACAATGAGCAGTTCTTC. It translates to CASSGDRGRNNEQFF.

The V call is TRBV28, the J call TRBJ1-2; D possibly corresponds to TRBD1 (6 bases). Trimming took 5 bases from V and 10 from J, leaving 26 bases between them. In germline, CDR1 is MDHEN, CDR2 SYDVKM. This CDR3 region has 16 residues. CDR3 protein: CASSPQGRAPDLPYTF. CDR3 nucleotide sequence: TGTGCCAGCAGTCCACAGGGACGGGCTCCCGACTTGCCCTACACCTTC.

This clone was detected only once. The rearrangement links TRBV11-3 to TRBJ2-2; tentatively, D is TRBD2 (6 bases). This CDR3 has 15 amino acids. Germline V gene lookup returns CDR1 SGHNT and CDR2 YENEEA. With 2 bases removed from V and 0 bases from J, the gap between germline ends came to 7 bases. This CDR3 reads CASSLLATNTGELFF. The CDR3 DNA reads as TGTGCCAGCAGCTTACTAGCGACGAACACCGGGGAGCTGTTTTTT.

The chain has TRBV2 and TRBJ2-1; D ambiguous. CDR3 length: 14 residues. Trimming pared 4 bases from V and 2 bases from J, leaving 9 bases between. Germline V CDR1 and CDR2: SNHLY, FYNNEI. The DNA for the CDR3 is TGTGCCAGCAGTGCCAGGATCGCCTACAATGAGCAGTTCTTC. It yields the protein CASSARIAYNEQFF.

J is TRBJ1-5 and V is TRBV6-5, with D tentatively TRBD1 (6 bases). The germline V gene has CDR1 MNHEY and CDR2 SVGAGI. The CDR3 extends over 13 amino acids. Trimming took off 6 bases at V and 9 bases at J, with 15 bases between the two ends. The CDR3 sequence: CASRGAGSGPQHF. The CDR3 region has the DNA TGTGCCAGCAGGGGGGCAGGGTCGGGGCCCCAGCATTTT.

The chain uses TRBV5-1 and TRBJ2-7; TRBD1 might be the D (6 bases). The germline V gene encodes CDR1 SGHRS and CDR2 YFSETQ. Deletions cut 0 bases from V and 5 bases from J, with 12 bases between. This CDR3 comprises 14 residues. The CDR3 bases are TGCGCCAGCAGCTTGGCCGTCAGGGGCGACGAGCAGTACTTC. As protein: CASSLAVRGDEQYF.

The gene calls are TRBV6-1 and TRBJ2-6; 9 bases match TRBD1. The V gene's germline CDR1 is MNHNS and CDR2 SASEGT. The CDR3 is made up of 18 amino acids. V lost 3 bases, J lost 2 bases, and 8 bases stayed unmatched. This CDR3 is CASSEVGNRGPGANVLTF. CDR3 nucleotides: TGTGCCAGCAGTGAGGTGGGGAACAGGGGGCCTGGGGCCAACGTCCTGACTTTC.

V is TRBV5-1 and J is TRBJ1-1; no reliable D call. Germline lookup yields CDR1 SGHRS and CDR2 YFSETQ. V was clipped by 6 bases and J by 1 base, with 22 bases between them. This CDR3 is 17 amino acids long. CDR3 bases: TGCGCCAGCATCAAATCCCCCGCCGACATCAGGAACACTGAAGCTTTCTTT. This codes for CASIKSPADIRNTEAFF.

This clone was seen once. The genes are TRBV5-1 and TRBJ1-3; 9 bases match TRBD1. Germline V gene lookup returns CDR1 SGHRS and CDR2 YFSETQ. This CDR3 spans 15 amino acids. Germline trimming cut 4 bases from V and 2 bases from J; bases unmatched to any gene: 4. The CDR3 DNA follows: TGCGCCAGCAGCGCGGGACAGGGCCCTGGAAACACCATATATTTT. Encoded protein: CASSAGQGPGNTIYF.

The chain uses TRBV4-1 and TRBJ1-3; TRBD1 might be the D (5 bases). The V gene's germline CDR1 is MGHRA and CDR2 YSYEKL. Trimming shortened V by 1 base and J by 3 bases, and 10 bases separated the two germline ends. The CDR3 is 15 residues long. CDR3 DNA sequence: TGCGCCAGCAGCCAAGTTCGCGGGGGTGGAAACACCATATATTTT. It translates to CASSQVRGGGNTIYF.

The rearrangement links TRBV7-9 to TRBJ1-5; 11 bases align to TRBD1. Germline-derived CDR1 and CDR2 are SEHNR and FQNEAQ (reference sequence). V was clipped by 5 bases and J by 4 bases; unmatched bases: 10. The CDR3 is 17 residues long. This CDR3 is CASSLGTGGPWNQPQHF. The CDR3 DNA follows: TGTGCCAGCAGCCTTGGGACAGGGGGGCCATGGAATCAGCCCCAGCATTTT.

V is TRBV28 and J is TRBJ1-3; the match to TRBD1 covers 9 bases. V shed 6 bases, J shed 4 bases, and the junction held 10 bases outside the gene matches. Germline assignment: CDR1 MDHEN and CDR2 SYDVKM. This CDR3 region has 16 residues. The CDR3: CASRRVQGARGNTIYF. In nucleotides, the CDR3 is TGTGCCAGCAGACGCGTACAGGGGGCGCGGGGAAACACCATATATTTT.

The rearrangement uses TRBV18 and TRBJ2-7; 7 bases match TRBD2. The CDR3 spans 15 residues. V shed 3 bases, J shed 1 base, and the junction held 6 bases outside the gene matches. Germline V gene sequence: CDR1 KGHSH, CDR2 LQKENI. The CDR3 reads CASSPGEGSSYEQYF. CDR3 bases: TGTGCCAGCTCACCCGGGGAGGGGTCTTCCTACGAGCAGTACTTC.

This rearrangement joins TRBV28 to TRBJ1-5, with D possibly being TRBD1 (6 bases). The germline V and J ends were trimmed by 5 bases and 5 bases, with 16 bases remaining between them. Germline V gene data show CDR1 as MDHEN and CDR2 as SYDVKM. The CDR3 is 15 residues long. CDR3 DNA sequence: TGTGCCAGCAGTGAAACAGGGTTGGGGTATCAGCCCCAGCATTTT. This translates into CASSETGLGYQPQHF.

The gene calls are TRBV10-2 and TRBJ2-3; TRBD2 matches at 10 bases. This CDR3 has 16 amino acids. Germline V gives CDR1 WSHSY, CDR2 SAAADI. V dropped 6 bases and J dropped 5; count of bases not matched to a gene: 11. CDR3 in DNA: TGCGCCAGCAGAAGGAAAGCGGGAGGGGCCGGAGATACGCAGTATTTT. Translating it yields CASRRKAGGAGDTQYF.

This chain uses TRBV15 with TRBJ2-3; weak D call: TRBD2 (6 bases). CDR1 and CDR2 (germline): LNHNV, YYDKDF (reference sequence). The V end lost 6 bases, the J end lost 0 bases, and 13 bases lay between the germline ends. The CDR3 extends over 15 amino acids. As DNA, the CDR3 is TGTGCCACCAGAAGACTTGGGGGGAGCACAGATACGCAGTATTTT. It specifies CATRRLGGSTDTQYF.

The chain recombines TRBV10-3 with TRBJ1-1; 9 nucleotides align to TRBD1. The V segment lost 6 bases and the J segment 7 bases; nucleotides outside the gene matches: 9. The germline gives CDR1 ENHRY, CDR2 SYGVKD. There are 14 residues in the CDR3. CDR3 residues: CAIRRQGGDNEAFF. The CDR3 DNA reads TGTGCCATCAGGAGACAGGGGGGAGATAATGAAGCTTTCTTT.

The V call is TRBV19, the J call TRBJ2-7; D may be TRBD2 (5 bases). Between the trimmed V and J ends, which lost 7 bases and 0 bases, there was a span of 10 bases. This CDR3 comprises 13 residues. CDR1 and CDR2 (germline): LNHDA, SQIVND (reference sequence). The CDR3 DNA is TGTGCCAGTAAAGGGAGCAGCTCCTACGAGCAGTACTTC. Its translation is CASKGSSSYEQYF.